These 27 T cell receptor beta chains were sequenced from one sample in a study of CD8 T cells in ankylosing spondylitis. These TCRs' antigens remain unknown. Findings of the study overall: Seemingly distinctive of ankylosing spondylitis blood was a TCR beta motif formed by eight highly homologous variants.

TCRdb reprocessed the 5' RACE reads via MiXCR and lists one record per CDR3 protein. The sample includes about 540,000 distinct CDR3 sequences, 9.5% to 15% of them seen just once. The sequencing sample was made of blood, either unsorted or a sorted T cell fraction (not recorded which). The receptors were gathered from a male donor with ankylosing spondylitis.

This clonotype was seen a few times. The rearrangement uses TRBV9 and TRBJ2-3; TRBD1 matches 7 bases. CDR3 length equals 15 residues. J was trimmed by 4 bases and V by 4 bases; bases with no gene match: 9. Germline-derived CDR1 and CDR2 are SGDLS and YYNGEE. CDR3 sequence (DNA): TGTGCCAGCAGCCAGCGGACAGGTGGTCCAGATACGCAGTATTTT. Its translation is CASSQRTGGPDTQYF.

CDR3 nucleotides: TGTGCCAGCAGCTTAGACCCCATCGTGAACACTGAAGCTTTCTTT. It encodes CASSLDPIVNTEAFF. V usage is TRBV7-8 and J usage is TRBJ1-1, with no clear D. Trimming removed 1 base at V and 0 bases at J, with 9 bases between. The CDR3 runs 15 residues. Germline CDR1 and CDR2: SGHVS and FQNEAQ.

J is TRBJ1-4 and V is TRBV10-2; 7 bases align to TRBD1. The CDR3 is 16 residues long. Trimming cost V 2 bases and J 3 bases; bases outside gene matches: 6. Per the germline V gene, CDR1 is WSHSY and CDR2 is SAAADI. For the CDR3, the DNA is TGCGCCAGCAGTGAGCCCCGACAGGGACCTAATGAAAAACTGTTTTTT. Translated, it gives CASSEPRQGPNEKLFF.

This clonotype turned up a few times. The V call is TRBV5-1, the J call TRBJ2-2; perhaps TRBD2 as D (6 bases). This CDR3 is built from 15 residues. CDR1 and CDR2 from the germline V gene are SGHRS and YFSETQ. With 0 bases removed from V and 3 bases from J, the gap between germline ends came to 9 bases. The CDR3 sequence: CASSLGREDTGELFF. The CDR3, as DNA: TGCGCCAGCAGCTTGGGCAGGGAGGACACCGGGGAGCTGTTTTTT.

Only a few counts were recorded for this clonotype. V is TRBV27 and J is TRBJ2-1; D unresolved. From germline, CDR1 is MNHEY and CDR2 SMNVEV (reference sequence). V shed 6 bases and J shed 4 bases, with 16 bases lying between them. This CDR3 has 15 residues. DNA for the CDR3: TGTGCCAGCAGCTTCTTTAGCAGGCAATACAATGAGCAGTTCTTC. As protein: CASSFFSRQYNEQFF.

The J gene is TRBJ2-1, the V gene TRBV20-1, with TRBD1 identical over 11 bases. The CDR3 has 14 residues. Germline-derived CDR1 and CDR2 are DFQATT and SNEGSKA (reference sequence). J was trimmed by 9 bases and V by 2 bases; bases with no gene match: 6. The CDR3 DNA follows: TGCAGTGCTAGACGTCCCGGGACAGGGGGTGAGCAGTTCTTC. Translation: CSARRPGTGGEQFF.

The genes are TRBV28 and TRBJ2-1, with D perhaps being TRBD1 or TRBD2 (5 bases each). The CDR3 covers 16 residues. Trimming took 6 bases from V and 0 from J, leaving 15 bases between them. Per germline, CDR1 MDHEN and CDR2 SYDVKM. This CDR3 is CASRTAGAVSYNEQFF. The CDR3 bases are TGTGCCAGCAGAACCGCCGGGGCGGTCTCCTACAATGAGCAGTTCTTC. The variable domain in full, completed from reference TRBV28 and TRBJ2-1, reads DVKVTQSSRYLVKRTGEKVFLECVQDMDHENMFWYRQDPGLGLRLIYFSYDVKMKEKGDIPEGYSVSREKKERFSLILESASTNQTSMYLCASRTAGAVSYNEQFFGPGTRLTVL.

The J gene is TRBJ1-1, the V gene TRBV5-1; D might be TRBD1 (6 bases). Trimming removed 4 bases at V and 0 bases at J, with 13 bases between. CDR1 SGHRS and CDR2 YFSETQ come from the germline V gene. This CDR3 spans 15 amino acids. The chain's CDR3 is CASSTGQNLNTEAFF. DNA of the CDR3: TGCGCCAGCAGCACCGGACAGAATTTGAACACTGAAGCTTTCTTT.

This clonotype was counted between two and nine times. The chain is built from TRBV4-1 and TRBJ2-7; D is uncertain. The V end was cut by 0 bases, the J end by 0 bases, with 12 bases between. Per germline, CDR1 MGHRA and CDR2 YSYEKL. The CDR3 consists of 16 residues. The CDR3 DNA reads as TGCGCCAGCAGCCAAGAATCTACCTCAGGCTCCTACGAGCAGTACGTC. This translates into CASSQESTSGSYEQYV.

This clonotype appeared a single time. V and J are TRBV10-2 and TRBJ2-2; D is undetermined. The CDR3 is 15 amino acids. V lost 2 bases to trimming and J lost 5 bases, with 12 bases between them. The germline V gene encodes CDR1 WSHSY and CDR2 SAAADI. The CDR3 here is CASSERRGQTGELFF. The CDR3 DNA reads TGCGCCAGCAGTGAGCGCCGTGGCCAAACCGGGGAGCTGTTTTTT.

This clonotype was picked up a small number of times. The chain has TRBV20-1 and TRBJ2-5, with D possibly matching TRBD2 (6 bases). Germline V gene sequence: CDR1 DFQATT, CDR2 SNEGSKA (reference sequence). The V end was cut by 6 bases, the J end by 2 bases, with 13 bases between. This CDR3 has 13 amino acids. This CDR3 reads CSAPLSGQETQYF. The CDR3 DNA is TGCAGTGCGCCCCTGAGCGGGCAAGAGACCCAGTACTTC.

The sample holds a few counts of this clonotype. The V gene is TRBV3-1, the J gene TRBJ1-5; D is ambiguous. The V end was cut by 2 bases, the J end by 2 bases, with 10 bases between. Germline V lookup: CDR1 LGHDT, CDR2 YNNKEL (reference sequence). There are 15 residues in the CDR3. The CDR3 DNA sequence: TGTGCCAGCAGCCAATCTGACGGTGGCAATCAGCCCCAGCATTTT. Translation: CASSQSDGGNQPQHF.

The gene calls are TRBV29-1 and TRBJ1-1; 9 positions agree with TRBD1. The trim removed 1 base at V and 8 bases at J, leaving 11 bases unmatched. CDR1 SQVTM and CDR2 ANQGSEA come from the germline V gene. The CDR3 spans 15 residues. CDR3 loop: CSVEAPGQGLVEAFF. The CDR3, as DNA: TGCAGCGTTGAAGCCCCGGGACAGGGATTAGTGGAAGCTTTCTTT. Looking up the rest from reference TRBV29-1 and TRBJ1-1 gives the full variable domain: SAVISQKPSRDICQRGTSLTIQCQVDSQVTMMFWYRQQPGQSLTLIATANQGSEATYESGFVIDKFPISRPNLTFSTLTVSNMSPEDSSIYLCSVEAPGQGLVEAFFGQGTRLTVV.

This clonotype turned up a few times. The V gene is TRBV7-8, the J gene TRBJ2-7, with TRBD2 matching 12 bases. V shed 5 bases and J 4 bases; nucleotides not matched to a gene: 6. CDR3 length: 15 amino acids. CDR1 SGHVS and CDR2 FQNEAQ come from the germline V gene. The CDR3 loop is CASSQGLAGVYEQYV. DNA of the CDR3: TGTGCCAGCAGCCAGGGACTAGCGGGTGTATACGAGCAGTACGTC.

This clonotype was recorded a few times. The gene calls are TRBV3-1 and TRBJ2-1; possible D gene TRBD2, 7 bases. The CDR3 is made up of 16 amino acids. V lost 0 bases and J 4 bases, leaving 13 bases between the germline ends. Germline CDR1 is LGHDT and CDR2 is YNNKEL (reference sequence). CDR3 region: CASSQEYAGAYNEQFF. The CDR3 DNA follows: TGTGCCAGCAGCCAAGAGTATGCGGGGGCGTACAATGAGCAGTTCTTC.

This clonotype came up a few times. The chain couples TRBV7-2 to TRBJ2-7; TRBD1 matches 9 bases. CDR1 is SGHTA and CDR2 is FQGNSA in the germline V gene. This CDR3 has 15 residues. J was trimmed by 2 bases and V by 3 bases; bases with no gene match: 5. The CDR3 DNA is TGTGCCAGCAGCTTGGTAGGGACAGGGACCTACGAGCAGTACTTC. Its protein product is CASSLVGTGTYEQYF.

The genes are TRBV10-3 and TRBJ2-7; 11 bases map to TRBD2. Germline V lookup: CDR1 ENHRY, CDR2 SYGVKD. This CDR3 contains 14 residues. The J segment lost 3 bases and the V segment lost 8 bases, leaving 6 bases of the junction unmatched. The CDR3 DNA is TGTGCCATCCTGGAAGGGACTAGCGGCTACGAGCAGTACTTC. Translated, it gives CAILEGTSGYEQYF.

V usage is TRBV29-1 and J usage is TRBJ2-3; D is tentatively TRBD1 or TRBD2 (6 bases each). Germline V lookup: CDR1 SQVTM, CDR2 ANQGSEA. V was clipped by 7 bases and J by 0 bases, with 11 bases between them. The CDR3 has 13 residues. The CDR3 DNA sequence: TGCAGCGAGGGGGGAACTAGCACAGATACGCAGTATTTT. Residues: CSEGGTSTDTQYF.

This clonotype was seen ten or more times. Here the CDR3 reads CASSWGLAGMETQYF. CDR3 in DNA: TGCGCCAGCAGCTGGGGACTAGCGGGAATGGAGACCCAGTACTTC. V gene TRBV5-1 combines with J gene TRBJ2-5; 13 bases line up with TRBD2. This CDR3 comprises 15 residues. V was clipped by 3 bases and J by 5 bases; unmatched bases: 4. Germline-derived CDR1 and CDR2 are SGHRS and YFSETQ.

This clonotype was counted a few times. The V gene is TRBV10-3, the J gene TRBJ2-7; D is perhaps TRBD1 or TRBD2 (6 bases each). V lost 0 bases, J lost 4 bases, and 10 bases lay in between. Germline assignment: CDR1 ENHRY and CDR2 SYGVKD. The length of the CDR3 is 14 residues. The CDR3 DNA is TGTGCCATCAGTGAGTCTGGAGGGGGGTACGAGCAGTACTTC. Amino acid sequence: CAISESGGGYEQYF.

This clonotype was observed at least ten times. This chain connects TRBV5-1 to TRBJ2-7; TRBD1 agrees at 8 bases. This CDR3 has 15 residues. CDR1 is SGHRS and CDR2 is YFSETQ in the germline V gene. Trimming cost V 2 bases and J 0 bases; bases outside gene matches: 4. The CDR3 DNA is TGCGCCAGCAGCTTCGACAGGGGAAGCTCCTACGAGCAGTACGTC. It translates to CASSFDRGSSYEQYV.

The CDR3 sequence: CASSPTATRGGYTF. The CDR3 bases are TGTGCCAGCAGCCCGACGGCAACCCGGGGGGGCTACACCTTC. The chain employs TRBV7-9 and TRBJ1-2, with D possibly TRBD1 on 5 matching bases. Per germline, CDR1 SEHNR and CDR2 FQNEAQ (reference sequence). The CDR3 length is 14 residues. Trimming took off 5 bases at V and 8 bases at J, with 18 bases between the two ends.

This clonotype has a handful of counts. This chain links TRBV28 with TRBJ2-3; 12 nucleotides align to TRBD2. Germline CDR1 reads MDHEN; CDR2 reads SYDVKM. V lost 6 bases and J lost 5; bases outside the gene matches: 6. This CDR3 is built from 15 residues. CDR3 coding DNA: TGTGCCAGCAGCACCGCGGGACTAGCGGGAGATACGCAGTATTTT. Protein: CASSTAGLAGDTQYF.

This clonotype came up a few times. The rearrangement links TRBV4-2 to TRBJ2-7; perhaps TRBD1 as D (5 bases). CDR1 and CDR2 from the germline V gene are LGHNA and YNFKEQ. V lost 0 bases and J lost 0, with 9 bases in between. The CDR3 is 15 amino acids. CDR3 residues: CASSQDPGFSYEQYF. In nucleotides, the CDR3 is TGTGCCAGCAGCCAAGATCCAGGGTTCTCCTACGAGCAGTACTTC.

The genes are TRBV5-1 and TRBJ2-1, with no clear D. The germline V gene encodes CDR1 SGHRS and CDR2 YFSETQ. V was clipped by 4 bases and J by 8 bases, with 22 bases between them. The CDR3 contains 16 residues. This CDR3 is CASSNNRGPSFDEQFF. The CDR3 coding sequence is TGCGCCAGCAGCAACAATCGCGGACCGTCTTTCGATGAGCAGTTCTTC.

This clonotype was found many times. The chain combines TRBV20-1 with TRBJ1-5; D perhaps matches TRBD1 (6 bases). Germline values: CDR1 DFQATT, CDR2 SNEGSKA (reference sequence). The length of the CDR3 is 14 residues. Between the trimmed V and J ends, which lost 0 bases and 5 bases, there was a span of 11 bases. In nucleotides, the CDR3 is TGCAGTGCTAGAGACGACAGGTCCCATCAGCCCCAGCATTTT. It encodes CSARDDRSHQPQHF.

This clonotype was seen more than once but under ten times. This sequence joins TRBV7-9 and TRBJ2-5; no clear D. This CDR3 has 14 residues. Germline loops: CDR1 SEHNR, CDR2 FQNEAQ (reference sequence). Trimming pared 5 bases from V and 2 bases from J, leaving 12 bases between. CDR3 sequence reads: CASSPLGSQETQYF. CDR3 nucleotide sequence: TGTGCCAGCAGCCCCCTAGGCAGTCAAGAGACCCAGTACTTC.